The T cell receptor (beta chain) under discussion was sequenced for a study of T-cell reconstitution after alpha-beta-depleted transplantation in children. As it was prepared, the TCRbeta library received unique molecular identifiers. TCRdb re-called the PCR reads through MiXCR, storing one row per CDR3 protein. Seen here are some 550,000 distinct CDR3 sequences, 23% observed once, and the top ten hold 13% to 15%. V gave up 4 bases and J gave up 4 bases; unmatched junction bases: 9. CDR1 and CDR2 from the germline V gene are SGHRS and YFSETQ. This CDR3 region has 16 residues. The receptor was derived from a boy younger than two who had a stem cell transplant for acute myeloid leukemia, so the T cells may come from the graft donor. Sequences were derived from PBMCs, mostly from graft donor cells, sampled 360 days after TCRalphabeta/CD19-depleted stem cell transplant. The rearrangement links TRBV5-1 to TRBJ1-1; 11 bases agree with TRBD1. The CDR3 region has the DNA TGCGCCAGCAGCCTTACTTCCGGGACAGGGGGCACTGAAGCTTTCTTT. This encodes CASSLTSGTGGTEAFF.